This T cell receptor beta chain was identified in a study of cytomegalovirus exposure and HLA in healthy donors. The PCR used 60 Vbeta and 13 Jbeta primers. This table comes from immunoSEQ multiplex PCR, and its TCRdb copy is limited to in-frame clones, with some not included. The sample contains hundreds of thousands of clones, 65% to 85% of which appear only once. CDR1 and CDR2 (germline): SGHRS, YFSETQ. Trimming took off 0 bases at V and 4 bases at J, with 9 bases between the two ends. The CDR3 length is 14 residues. The J gene is TRBJ2-3, the V gene TRBV5-1, with D unresolved. The TCR originated in a boy younger than 10 in good health and CMV-seronegative. The sequenced sample consisted of PBMCs. The CDR3 spells CASSLEVGPDTQYF. The CDR3 DNA sequence: TGCGCCAGCAGCTTGGAAGTGGGCCCAGATACGCAGTATTTT.